The T cell receptor (beta chain) described here comes from a study of early T cells in non-severe SARS-CoV-2 infection. About the research overall: Chains were unpaired, as sequencing was done on bulk RNA from unsorted whole blood. Study observations and caveats: Matches to VDJdb favored anti-spike CD8 responses and missed private and CD4 specificities.

In this sample, this clonotype turned up a few times. Its target is unknown. The J segment lost 6 bases and the V segment lost 6 bases, leaving 9 bases of the junction unmatched. The V gene's germline CDR1 is DFQATT and CDR2 SNEGSKA (reference sequence). This CDR3 has 15 amino acids. Separate cDNA molecules each had unique molecular identifiers attached to them. TCRdb re-derived calls from the 5' RACE reads in MiXCR, one entry per CDR3 protein. The sample lists tens of thousands of distinct CDR3 sequences, 18% occurring once. Sequenced here: whole blood, sampled at baseline. J is TRBJ2-1 and V is TRBV20-1; 12 nucleotides match TRBD1. The clonotype originates from an adult who was a healthcare worker with PCR-confirmed SARS-CoV-2 infection or an uninfected control (not recorded which). The CDR3 sequence is CSAPPRDRGPNEQFF. CDR3 nucleotide sequence: TGCAGTGCCCCACCGCGGGACAGGGGGCCCAATGAGCAGTTCTTC.